The entry that follows covers one T cell receptor beta chain sequence. Its specificity is unknown. Only in-frame clones appear in the TCRdb table, and some are missing; sequencing was by immunoSEQ multiplex PCR. Of about 100,000 clones listed, 93% are singletons. The source of the sample is a study of T cell responses to AZD1222 COVID-19 vaccine. General study results and limits: Variant regions that are unmutated are reportedly the target of nearly half of spike-specific TCRs.

V lost 4 bases to trimming and J lost 4 bases, with 12 bases between them. The CDR3 is 13 residues long. The germline CDR1 and CDR2 sequences are SGHRS and YFSETQ. The material sequenced was peripheral blood, taken on day 0 of AZD1222 vaccination. The chain couples TRBV5-1 to TRBJ2-7; D is ambiguous. This sequence originates from an adult in good health. CDR3 DNA: TGCGCCAGCAGCCTCCGGGCACGATACGAGCAGTACTTC. Translating it yields CASSLRARYEQYF.